This passage covers 30 T cell receptor beta chains from one sample sequenced in a study of cytomegalovirus exposure and HLA in healthy donors. 13 Jbeta primers and 60 Vbeta primers were used for the PCR. TCRdb keeps only in-frame clones here, not all; method: immunoSEQ multiplex PCR. The profile shows some 120,000 clones, approximately 69% of them singletons. The specimen sequenced was PBMCs. The receptors come from a man aged 40-55 years in good health and CMV-seropositive.

The V gene is TRBV7-8, the J gene TRBJ2-1; 8 bases line up with TRBD2. V shed 2 bases, J shed 6 bases, and the junction held 6 bases outside the gene matches. The length of the CDR3 is 15 residues. CDR1 SGHVS and CDR2 FQNEAQ come from the germline V gene. The CDR3 region is CASSLKLAELNEQFF. In DNA, the CDR3 is TGTGCCAGCAGCTTAAAACTAGCGGAGCTCAATGAGCAGTTCTTC.

In its sample, this clone was seen once. The rearrangement links TRBV9 to TRBJ2-1; 11 bases are a match to TRBD2. The ends lost 0 bases at V and 6 bases at J; junction bases unmatched: 5. This CDR3 has 16 amino acids. The V gene's germline CDR1 is SGDLS and CDR2 YYNGEE. CDR3 in amino acids: CASSVDPSGGINEQFF. CDR3 nucleotides: TGTGCCAGCAGCGTAGACCCTAGCGGGGGGATCAATGAGCAGTTCTTC. The full variable domain, its missing parts supplied by reference TRBV9 and TRBJ2-1, is DSGVTQTPKHLITATGQRVTLRCSPRSGDLSVYWYQQSLDQGLQFLIQYYNGEERAKGNILERFSAQQFPDLHSELNLSSLELGDSALYFCASSVDPSGGINEQFFGPGTRLTVL.

This sequence joins TRBV6-6 and TRBJ2-5; the D gene is possibly TRBD2 (6 bases). CDR1 MNHNY and CDR2 SVGAGI come from the germline V gene (reference sequence). The CDR3 covers 14 residues. Trimming took 6 bases from V and 2 from J, leaving 13 bases between them. The CDR3 here is CASSTLARQETQYF. CDR3 coding DNA: TGTGCCAGCAGCACTCTAGCGAGACAAGAGACCCAGTACTTC.

This clone was detected once. The chain combines TRBV7-3 with TRBJ2-1, with 10 bases identical to TRBD2. This CDR3 contains 16 residues. The J segment lost 5 bases and the V segment lost 5 bases, leaving 9 bases of the junction unmatched. Germline V CDR1 and CDR2: SGHTA, FQGTGA. The CDR3: CASSHLLAGVDNEQFF. The CDR3, as DNA: TGTGCCAGCAGCCACCTTCTAGCGGGAGTAGACAATGAGCAGTTCTTC.

The chain joins TRBV6-1 to TRBJ2-6; D gene unclear. CDR1 and CDR2 from the germline V gene are MNHNS and SASEGT. This CDR3 is built from 14 residues. V was shortened by 6 bases and J by 0 bases, with 6 bases between the two germline ends. This CDR3 is CASRQNSGANVLTF. The CDR3 DNA reads as TGTGCCAGCAGACAGAACTCTGGGGCCAACGTCCTGACTTTC.

This sequence joins TRBV28 and TRBJ1-1, with TRBD1 as a possible D gene (6 bases). Germline V gene sequence: CDR1 MDHEN, CDR2 SYDVKM. Trimming took off 6 bases at V and 4 bases at J, with 12 bases between the two ends. CDR3 length equals 13 residues. CDR3 nucleotide sequence: TGTGCCAGCAGACTACAGGGACCCACTGAAGCTTTCTTT. This codes for CASRLQGPTEAFF.

V usage is TRBV4-3 and J usage is TRBJ2-7; tentatively, D is TRBD1 (6 bases). Trimming stripped 0 bases from V and 9 bases from J, with 15 bases between. Germline values: CDR1 LGHNA, CDR2 YSLEER. CDR3 length: 14 amino acids. For the CDR3, the DNA is TGCGCCAGCAGCCAAGATGGGACAAGACCTGCGCAGTACTTC. This encodes CASSQDGTRPAQYF.

This chain uses TRBV5-1 with TRBJ1-6; D is perhaps TRBD1 (5 bases). Trimming shortened V by 0 bases and J by 8 bases, and 12 bases separated the two germline ends. Germline V lookup: CDR1 SGHRS, CDR2 YFSETQ. The CDR3 extends over 15 amino acids. CDR3 loop: CASSLVGRDYSPLHF. The CDR3 region has the DNA TGCGCCAGCAGCTTGGTTGGCAGGGACTATTCACCCCTCCACTTT.

This chain links TRBV6-5 with TRBJ2-2, with D hard to call. The V gene's germline CDR1 is MNHEY and CDR2 SVGAGI. V was shortened by 5 bases and J by 6 bases, with 13 bases between the two germline ends. The CDR3 extends over 14 amino acids. CDR3 residues: CASSPLSLAGELFF. The CDR3 bases are TGTGCCAGCAGTCCCCTTTCACTTGCCGGGGAGCTGTTTTTT.

V usage is TRBV30 and J usage is TRBJ1-6; D possibly corresponds to TRBD1 (5 bases). The CDR3 totals 14 residues. The V gene's germline CDR1 is GTSNPN and CDR2 SVGIG (reference sequence). V dropped 7 bases and J dropped 0 bases, with 10 bases sitting between them. CDR3 amino acids: CASQESSYNSPLHF. Here the CDR3 DNA reads TGTGCCTCACAGGAGAGCTCCTATAATTCACCCCTCCACTTT.

The J gene is TRBJ2-4, the V gene TRBV28, with D maybe TRBD2 (5 bases). Trimming shortened V by 5 bases and J by 0 bases, and 11 bases separated the two germline ends. The germline V gene encodes CDR1 MDHEN and CDR2 SYDVKM. The CDR3 loop spans 15 amino acids. Here the CDR3 reads CASSQRGLAKNIQYF. The DNA for the CDR3 is TGTGCCAGCAGTCAACGAGGGCTAGCCAAAAACATTCAGTACTTC.

V and J are TRBV28 and TRBJ2-3; TRBD1 matches 7 bases. The CDR3 has 14 residues. Losses at the gene ends were 6 bases for V and 0 bases for J; bases not matched to a gene: 3. Germline V gene sequence: CDR1 MDHEN, CDR2 SYDVKM. The CDR3 here is CASRRQGSTDTQYF. DNA of the CDR3: TGTGCCAGCAGAAGACAGGGTAGCACAGATACGCAGTATTTT.

V usage is TRBV9 and J usage is TRBJ2-3; 13 nucleotides agree with TRBD2. This CDR3 has 16 residues. Per the germline V gene, CDR1 is SGDLS and CDR2 is YYNGEE. V dropped 6 bases and J dropped 1; count of bases not matched to a gene: 5. CDR3 amino acids: CASTRLAGGRTDTQYF. CDR3 nucleotide sequence: TGTGCCAGCACCCGACTAGCGGGGGGCCGCACAGATACGCAGTATTTT. Full variable domain (remainder filled in from reference TRBV9 and TRBJ2-3): DSGVTQTPKHLITATGQRVTLRCSPRSGDLSVYWYQQSLDQGLQFLIQYYNGEERAKGNILERFSAQQFPDLHSELNLSSLELGDSALYFCASTRLAGGRTDTQYFGPGTRLTVL.

V and J are TRBV27 and TRBJ2-7; 7 positions agree with TRBD2. J was trimmed by 7 bases and V by 3 bases; bases with no gene match: 12. Germline V gene sequence: CDR1 MNHEY, CDR2 SMNVEV (reference sequence). The CDR3 is 15 amino acids. CDR3 sequence: CASSLASGKGGEQYF. CDR3 nucleotide sequence: TGTGCCAGCAGTTTGGCGAGCGGGAAGGGCGGGGAGCAGTACTTC.

The chain combines TRBV5-1 with TRBJ2-5, with TRBD1 as a possible D gene (6 bases). Trimming cost V 0 bases and J 1 base, with 7 bases left between them. Germline V lookup: CDR1 SGHRS, CDR2 YFSETQ. CDR3 length equals 14 residues. CDR3 coding DNA: TGCGCCAGCAGCTTGGGGACAGTCCAAGAGACCCAGTACTTC. Translating gives CASSLGTVQETQYF.

The chain employs TRBV5-1 and TRBJ1-6; D is unresolved. Trimming removed 4 bases at V and 5 bases at J, with 13 bases between. The CDR3 length is 15 residues. The V gene's germline CDR1 is SGHRS and CDR2 YFSETQ. The CDR3 loop reads CASSPGGLDNSPLHF. The CDR3 nucleotides are TGCGCCAGCAGCCCCGGCGGGTTGGATAATTCACCCCTCCACTTT.

The chain couples TRBV6-6 to TRBJ1-5; weak D call: TRBD1 (5 bases). The CDR3 runs to 13 residues. CDR1 and CDR2 from the germline V gene are MNHNY and SVGAGI (reference sequence). Trimming stripped 7 bases from V and 2 bases from J, with 9 bases between. Here the CDR3 reads CASTLGGNQPQHF. In nucleotides, the CDR3 is TGTGCCAGCACCTTAGGGGGCAATCAGCCCCAGCATTTT.

This sequence joins TRBV4-1 and TRBJ2-1; TRBD2 matches at 7 bases. J lost 3 bases, V lost 1 base, and 6 bases had no gene match. There are 16 residues in the CDR3. Germline loops: CDR1 MGHRA, CDR2 YSYEKL. CDR3 coding DNA: TGCGCCAGCAGCCAAGTTGACGGGAGGTTCTACAATGAGCAGTTCTTC. As protein: CASSQVDGRFYNEQFF.

V and J are TRBV4-1 and TRBJ2-2; 11 bases map to TRBD2. The V gene end was trimmed by 6 bases and the J gene end by 3 bases; junction bases not matched to a gene: 9. Germline assignment: CDR1 MGHRA and CDR2 YSYEKL. The CDR3 has 17 residues. As DNA, the CDR3 is TGCGCCAGCAGGAGAGTAGCGGGGGGGCCTGACACCGGGGAGCTGTTTTTT. It is translated as CASRRVAGGPDTGELFF.

The chain joins TRBV5-1 to TRBJ2-2; TRBD2 might be the D (5 bases). This CDR3 is built from 15 residues. Trimming removed 3 bases at V and 1 base at J, with 10 bases between. Germline V lookup: CDR1 SGHRS, CDR2 YFSETQ. CDR3 nucleotide sequence: TGCGCCAGCAGCTCGGGAAACTTGAACACCGGGGAGCTGTTTTTT. This sequence encodes CASSSGNLNTGELFF.

This clone appeared once. The chain employs TRBV4-2 and TRBJ1-1, with a tentative D call TRBD1 (6 bases). Trimming pared 6 bases from V and 1 base from J, leaving 15 bases between. CDR3 length: 15 amino acids. Germline assignment: CDR1 LGHNA and CDR2 YNFKEQ. DNA of the CDR3: TGTGCCAGCAGACCCGGGGGGCAGACGAACACTGAAGCTTTCTTT. This gives the protein CASRPGGQTNTEAFF.

In this sample, this clone turned up a few times. The chain is built from TRBV11-3 and TRBJ2-1; 11 positions match TRBD2. V gave up 0 bases and J gave up 5 bases; unmatched junction bases: 6. CDR1 and CDR2 from the germline V gene are SGHNT and YENEEA. The CDR3 loop spans 17 amino acids. This CDR3 reads CASSLEVAGGGNNEQFF. CDR3 DNA sequence: TGTGCCAGCAGCTTAGAGGTAGCGGGGGGGGGTAACAATGAGCAGTTCTTC. Full variable domain (remainder filled in from reference TRBV11-3 and TRBJ2-1): EAGVVQSPRYKIIEKKQPVAFWCNPISGHNTLYWYLQNLGQGPELLIRYENEEAVDDSQLPKDRFSAERLKGVDSTLKIQPAELGDSAVYLCASSLEVAGGGNNEQFFGPGTRLTVL.

The chain carries TRBV5-1 and TRBJ2-1; D might be TRBD2 (7 bases). Trimming pared 4 bases from V and 10 bases from J, leaving 21 bases between. This CDR3 contains 15 residues. Germline lookup yields CDR1 SGHRS and CDR2 YFSETQ. CDR3 residues: CASSPIGGGPGEQFF. DNA of the CDR3: TGCGCCAGCAGCCCGATAGGCGGGGGCCCGGGGGAGCAGTTCTTC.

The gene calls are TRBV6-6 and TRBJ2-1, with D tentatively TRBD1 (6 bases). V lost 5 bases, J lost 4 bases, and 18 bases lay in between. The germline V gene encodes CDR1 MNHNY and CDR2 SVGAGI (reference sequence). The CDR3 is made up of 16 amino acids. The CDR3 spells CASSRPPGTSYNEQFF. The CDR3, as DNA: TGTGCCAGCAGTCGCCCCCCCGGGACAAGTTACAATGAGCAGTTCTTC.

The CDR3 region is CASSSRSDREEGLGEQFF. The CDR3 DNA follows: TGTGCCAGCAGCTCTCGCTCGGACAGGGAAGAGGGTCTGGGTGAGCAGTTCTTC. The J gene is TRBJ2-1, the V gene TRBV7-3; TRBD1 agrees at 8 bases. Germline trimming cut 4 bases from V and 9 bases from J; bases unmatched to any gene: 20. This CDR3 region has 18 residues. Germline values: CDR1 SGHTA, CDR2 FQGTGA.

The rearrangement links TRBV28 to TRBJ1-5, with TRBD1 identical over 11 bases. Germline CDR1 reads MDHEN; CDR2 reads SYDVKM. The CDR3 sequence is 15 residues long. V shed 6 bases and J 3 bases; nucleotides not matched to a gene: 4. The CDR3 reads CASSSGQGANQPQHF. The CDR3 DNA is TGTGCCAGCAGCTCCGGACAGGGGGCCAATCAGCCCCAGCATTTT.

This CDR3 is CASSYLRVSIPYEQYF. The CDR3 DNA follows: TGTGCCAGCAGTTACCTCAGGGTGAGCATTCCGTACGAGCAGTACTTC. J is TRBJ2-7 and V is TRBV6-5; TRBD1 might be the D (5 bases). Trimming took 2 bases from V and 4 from J, leaving 18 bases between them. Germline CDR1 reads MNHEY; CDR2 reads SVGAGI. The CDR3 runs to 16 residues.

This chain uses TRBV30 with TRBJ1-6; 7 bases are shared with TRBD1. The CDR3 is 14 amino acids. J was trimmed by 5 bases and V by 3 bases; bases with no gene match: 4. Germline-derived CDR1 and CDR2 are GTSNPN and SVGIG (reference sequence). CDR3 in DNA: TGTGCCTGGAGGCAGGGGACAGATAATTCACCCCTCCACTTT. Translation gives CAWRQGTDNSPLHF. Variable domain in full (rest from reference TRBV30 and TRBJ1-6): SQTIHQWPATLVQPVGSPLSLECTVEGTSNPNLYWYRQAAGRGLQLLFYSVGIGQISSEVPQNLSASRPQDRQFILSSKKLLLSDSGFYLCAWRQGTDNSPLHFGNGTRLTVT.

This clone was detected once. The chain links TRBV6-1 to TRBJ2-7, with TRBD2 identical over 7 bases. V shed 6 bases and J 3 bases; nucleotides not matched to a gene: 8. In germline, CDR1 is MNHNS, CDR2 SASEGT. The CDR3 loop spans 14 amino acids. CDR3 region: CASRGTGGLYEQYF. In DNA form, the CDR3 reads TGTGCCAGCAGGGGCACGGGGGGTCTCTACGAGCAGTACTTC.

The chain carries TRBV19 and TRBJ2-7; 8 nucleotides line up with TRBD1. The junction had 6 bases not matched to a gene; V was cut back by 3 bases and J by 2 bases. Germline lookup yields CDR1 LNHDA and CDR2 SQIVND (reference sequence). The CDR3 extends over 15 amino acids. CDR3 nucleotides: TGTGCCAGTAGTATTTGGACAGGGTTTGCCTACGAGCAGTACTTC. Residues: CASSIWTGFAYEQYF.